This entry lists 8 T cell receptor beta chains sequenced from one sample in a study of radiotherapy plus CTLA-4 blockade in lung cancer. Some clones are missing from TCRdb's copy, which holds only in-frame ones; the method was immunoSEQ multiplex PCR. This sample carries about 56,000 clones, 70% to 80% of them seen once, and the ten largest clones take over 15%. This sample comprised peripheral blood, obtained from a patient treated with radiotherapy plus ipilimumab. These receptors originate from a human donor with non-small cell lung cancer who had a complete response to radiotherapy plus ipilimumab.

This clone was counted between two and nine times. The V call is TRBV7-2, the J call TRBJ1-2, with D tentatively TRBD1 (5 bases). Between the trimmed V and J ends, which lost 1 base and 7 bases, there was a span of 13 bases. This CDR3 has 14 residues. Germline V lookup: CDR1 SGHTA, CDR2 FQGNSA. In DNA form, the CDR3 reads TGTGCCAGCAGCTTAGTGGGAGGGGTTCGTGGCTACACCTTC. Its translation: CASSLVGGVRGYTF.

This chain joins TRBV30 and TRBJ1-1; 10 bases agree with TRBD1. Per germline, CDR1 GTSNPN and CDR2 SVGIG (reference sequence). With 3 bases clipped from V and 4 bases from J, the junction kept 5 bases outside the gene matches. This CDR3 comprises 14 residues. CDR3 DNA sequence: TGTGCCTGGAGGCGACAGGGGGCGGCCACTGAAGCTTTCTTT. It translates to CAWRRQGAATEAFF. The whole variable domain, remainder taken from reference TRBV30 and TRBJ1-1, is SQTIHQWPATLVQPVGSPLSLECTVEGTSNPNLYWYRQAAGRGLQLLFYSVGIGQISSEVPQNLSASRPQDRQFILSSKKLLLSDSGFYLCAWRRQGAATEAFFGQGTRLTVV.

The rearrangement uses TRBV10-2 and TRBJ2-3; 11 nucleotides align to TRBD2. J lost 3 bases, V lost 8 bases, and 7 bases had no gene match. The germline V gene has CDR1 WSHSY and CDR2 SAAADI. The CDR3 spans 15 residues. Written as DNA, the CDR3 is TGCGCCAGCCATATAGCGGGGGGGGTTACAGATACGCAGTATTTT. Translating it yields CASHIAGGVTDTQYF.

This chain links TRBV7-9 with TRBJ2-1; 7 nucleotides agree with TRBD1. Losses at the gene ends were 0 bases for V and 1 base for J; bases not matched to a gene: 9. The CDR3 has 18 amino acids. Per the germline V gene, CDR1 is SEHNR and CDR2 is FQNEAQ (reference sequence). CDR3 protein: CASSLALRQGPSYNEQFF. CDR3 bases: TGTGCCAGCAGCTTAGCTTTAAGACAGGGACCGTCCTACAATGAGCAGTTCTTC.

The J gene is TRBJ1-1, the V gene TRBV18; no definite D call. CDR1 is KGHSH, CDR2 LQKENI, per germline. The ends were cut back, 2 bases at V and 4 bases at J, with 11 bases in the middle. This CDR3 spans 14 amino acids. The CDR3 region is CASSPRREGTEAFF. CDR3 DNA sequence: TGTGCCAGCTCACCAAGGAGGGAGGGCACTGAAGCTTTCTTT.

J is TRBJ2-1 and V is TRBV5-6, with 7 nucleotides matching TRBD1. V lost 3 bases and J lost 4; bases outside the gene matches: 7. Germline-derived CDR1 and CDR2 are SGHDT and YYEEEE. CDR3 size: 15 residues. CDR3 DNA sequence: TGTGCCAGCAGCTCAATCGGGACAGCTTACAATGAGCAGTTCTTC. Encoded protein: CASSSIGTAYNEQFF.

V gene TRBV6-1 combines with J gene TRBJ1-2; unclear D gene. V was cut by 5 bases and J by 7 bases, with 17 bases left in between. The germline V gene encodes CDR1 MNHNS and CDR2 SASEGT. The CDR3 runs to 14 residues. CDR3 amino acids: CASSPGFRGAGYTF. CDR3 bases: TGTGCCAGCAGTCCCGGGTTCAGAGGAGCTGGCTACACCTTC.

Note on this clone: Its ends do not fully match the called genes, so a read error is possible. The chain recombines TRBV5-6 with TRBJ2-6; a possible D gene is TRBD1 (5 bases). This CDR3 spans 15 amino acids. Per the germline V gene, CDR1 is SGHDT and CDR2 is YYEEEE. Here the CDR3 reads CASSSRLSGANVLSF. DNA for the CDR3: TGTGCCAGCAGCTCCCGTCTCTCTGGGGCCAACGTCCTGTCTTTC.